This is a list of T cell receptor beta chains from one sample in a study of blood T cell repertoires in COVID-19. Profiled with immunoSEQ multiplex PCR; TCRdb holds only in-frame clones, not every one. The table shows about 220,000 clones, with 84% occurring only once. Source material: peripheral blood. The receptors here all came from a man in his forties or fifties with active or convalescent COVID-19. The CDR3 runs from the conserved cysteine through the conserved F or W. The D gene is left open where the match is weak. Clone size is shown for a subset of rows, as once, few, many or a class of expanded clone.

>TRBJ1-2|TRBD1|NA|TRBV29-1
TGCAGCGTTGAATGGCAGGGGGCGTCTGGCTACACCTTC
CSVEWQGASGYTF
>TRBJ2-3|TRBD2|NA|TRBV4-1
TGCGCCAGCAGCCAAGTACTAGCGGGAGCAGATACGCAGTATTTT
CASSQVLAGADTQYF
>TRBJ2-3|TRBD2|NA|TRBV10-3
TGTGCCATCAGTGATACTAGCGGGGGGGCCGAAGATACGCAGTATTTT
CAISDTSGGAEDTQYF
>TRBJ2-2|NA|NA|TRBV7-8
TGTGCCAGCAGCTTAGCGCGCCTAGCCCCTGGGGAGCTGTTTTTT
CASSLARLAPGELFF
>TRBJ1-1|NA|few|TRBV6-5
TGTGCCAGCAGTTTCGCAGGGATTCGGACTGAAGCTTTCTTT
CASSFAGIRTEAFF
>TRBJ1-1|TRBD1|NA|TRBV10-3
TGTGCCATTGGACAGGGGGCGGACACTGAAGCTTTCTTT
CAIGQGADTEAFF
>TRBJ2-1|TRBD2|NA|TRBV5-1
TGCGCCAGCAGTTTTCGGAGCGGGGGGTGGAATGAGCAGTTCTTC
CASSFRSGGWNEQFF
>TRBJ2-5|NA|NA|TRBV12-2
TGTGCAAGTCGCTTAGAGGAGGAAGAGACCCAGTACTTC
CASRLEEEETQYF
>TRBJ2-6|NA|NA|TRBV28
TGTGCCAGCAGCCCAGACAGCTCTGGGGCCAACGTCCTGACTTTC
CASSPDSSGANVLTF
>TRBJ1-3|NA|NA|TRBV7-8
TGTGCCAGCAGCTTAGCGGACAGATTCGGAAACACCATATATTTT
CASSLADRFGNTIYF
>TRBJ2-1|NA|NA|TRBV19
TGTGCCAGTAGTATCGGGGGTCTCTACAATGAGCAGTTCTTC
CASSIGGLYNEQFF
>TRBJ1-2|TRBD1|NA|TRBV24-1
TGTGCCACCAGTGACCCTGGGACAGGGCGGGAAAGTGGCTACACCTTC
CATSDPGTGRESGYTF
>TRBJ1-3|NA|NA|TRBV28
TGTGCCAGCAGTTTATTTGGGGGGGTTGGAAACACCATATATTTT
CASSLFGGVGNTIYF
>TRBJ2-3|NA|few|TRBV5-1
TGCGCCAGCAGCGTAGGGAGGACGGTCGGCACGCAGTATTTT
CASSVGRTVGTQYF
>TRBJ2-1|TRBD2|NA|TRBV7-9
TGTGCCAGCAGCTTAGTACCCGGGAGGGCCCAGGATGAGCAGTTCTTC
CASSLVPGRAQDEQFF
>TRBJ1-6|NA|NA|TRBV18
TGTGCCAGCTCACCATCGAAAGACCAGGGTATTGGTTCACCCCTCCACTTT
CASSPSKDQGIGSPLHF
>TRBJ1-1|TRBD1|NA|TRBV7-9
TGTGCCAGCAGCTCAGGGACAGGGAACACTGAAGCTTTCTTT
CASSSGTGNTEAFF
>TRBJ1-2|NA|NA|TRBV2
TGTGCCAGCAGTGAGAGGCCCCTGGGCTATGGCTACACCTTC
CASSERPLGYGYTF
>TRBJ2-2|NA|NA|TRBV19
TGTGCCAGTAGTTGGGGTTCGAGGGCCGGGGAGCTGTTTTTT
CASSWGSRAGELFF
>TRBJ1-4|NA|NA|TRBV11-3
TGTGCCAGCAACCCCAATGCGGGGGGGGGTTATAATGAAAAACTGTTTTTT
CASNPNAGGGYNEKLFF
>TRBJ2-7|TRBD2|once|TRBV2
TGTGCCAGCAACCAGCGGGATACTGGAGAGCAGTACTTC
CASNQRDTGEQYF
>TRBJ2-1|TRBD2|NA|TRBV29-1
TGCAGCGTGCTATGGGGTAGCGGGAAAGGGAATGAGCAGTTCTTC
CSVLWGSGKGNEQFF
>TRBJ2-2|NA|many|TRBV6-5
TGTGCCAGCAGGGAGGGATTTGGCGGGGAGCTGTTTTTT
CASREGFGGELFF
>TRBJ2-3|NA|NA|TRBV5-1
TGCGCCAGCAGCGTCAGGGATTGGACAGATACGCAGTATTTT
CASSVRDWTDTQYF
>TRBJ2-2|TRBD2|few|TRBV7-3
TGTGCCAGCAGCCCCCCTCCGGGACTAGCGGGGGGGAACACCGGGGAGCTGTTTTTT
CASSPPPGLAGGNTGELFF